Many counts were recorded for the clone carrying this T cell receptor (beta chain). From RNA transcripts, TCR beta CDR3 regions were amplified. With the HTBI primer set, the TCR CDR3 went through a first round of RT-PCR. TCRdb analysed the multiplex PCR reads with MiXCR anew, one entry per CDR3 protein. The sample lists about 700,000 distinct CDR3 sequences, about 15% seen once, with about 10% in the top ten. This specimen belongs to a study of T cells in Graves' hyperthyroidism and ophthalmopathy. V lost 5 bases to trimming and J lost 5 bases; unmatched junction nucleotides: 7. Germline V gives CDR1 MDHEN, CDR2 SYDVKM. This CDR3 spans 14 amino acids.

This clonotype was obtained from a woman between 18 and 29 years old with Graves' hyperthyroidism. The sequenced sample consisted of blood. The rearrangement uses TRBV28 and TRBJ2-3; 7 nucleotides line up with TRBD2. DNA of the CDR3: TGTGCCAGCAGTGGGGGAGGGCCGATAGATACGCAGTATTTT. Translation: CASSGGGPIDTQYF.